The 7 T cell receptor beta chains given below trace back to one sample, sequenced in a study of blood T cell repertoires in COVID-19 (dated by TCRdb to 2020 to 2022). Library prep was done by the immunoSEQ multiplex PCR assay. TCRdb took over this immuneACCESS table, retaining in-frame rearrangements with V and J assigned. Such tables are incomplete; in checked studies, under half of the missing clones stem from an unresolved V gene, and the remainder is unexplained. Recorded for this sample are some 87,000 clones; approximately 90% of them occurred a single time. Around 4.3% of the sample is in the top ten clones. The sequenced sample consisted of peripheral blood. These receptors originate from a human donor with COVID-19, enrolled during active disease. The donor label of this sample is uncertain.

This rearrangement joins TRBV7-9 to TRBJ1-2; TRBD1 matches 9 bases. V gave up 5 bases and J gave up 4 bases; unmatched junction bases: 5. Germline loops: CDR1 SEHNR, CDR2 FQNEAQ (reference sequence). The CDR3 totals 14 residues. This chain's CDR3 is CASSHRGHGYGYTF. The CDR3 nucleotides are TGTGCCAGCAGCCACAGGGGGCACGGCTATGGCTACACCTTC.

This clone rates as medium-sized. V is TRBV6-6 and J is TRBJ2-3; D unclear. The CDR3 has 12 amino acids. The germline CDR1 and CDR2 sequences are MNHNY and SVGAGI (reference sequence). V gave up 6 bases and J gave up 0 bases, with 4 bases separating them. The CDR3 DNA is TGTGCCAGCAGCCAGAGCACAGATACGCAGTATTTT. It specifies CASSQSTDTQYF.

This chain joins TRBV18 and TRBJ1-1; TRBD1 aligns across 7 bases. The CDR3 has 14 residues. With V trimmed by 3 bases and J by 7 bases, 8 bases remained unmatched. Per germline, CDR1 KGHSH and CDR2 LQKENI. The CDR3 nucleotides read TGTGCCAGCTCACCCAACAGGGGTAAGGATGAAGCTTTCTTT. It yields the protein CASSPNRGKDEAFF.

The gene calls are TRBV7-2 and TRBJ2-7; 7 bases fit TRBD1. After removal of 0 bases from V and 4 bases from J, the junction contained 3 bases not matched to a gene. Looked up from germline, CDR1 is SGHTA and CDR2 is FQGNSA. The length of the CDR3 is 14 residues. The CDR3 region is CASSLAAQGYEQYF. The CDR3 DNA is TGTGCCAGCAGCTTAGCCGCACAGGGGTACGAGCAGTACTTC. The whole variable domain, remainder taken from reference TRBV7-2 and TRBJ2-7, is GAGVSQSPSNKVTEKGKDVELRCDPISGHTALYWYRQSLGQGLEFLIYFQGNSAPDKSGLPSDRFSAERTGGSVSTLTIQRTQQEDSAVYLCASSLAAQGYEQYFGPGTRLTVT.

This clone has more than one count but fewer than ten. This chain joins TRBV5-1 and TRBJ1-2; 8 bases are shared with TRBD1. V was clipped by 5 bases and J by 6 bases; unmatched bases: 12. Germline V CDR1 and CDR2: SGHRS, YFSETQ. The CDR3 has 15 amino acids. CDR3: CASSRLPGQGDGYTF. Written as DNA, the CDR3 is TGCGCCAGCAGTCGACTGCCTGGACAGGGTGATGGCTACACCTTC.

J is TRBJ1-5 and V is TRBV7-9; D may be TRBD1 (5 bases). The CDR3 sequence is 15 residues long. Germline CDR1 reads SEHNR; CDR2 reads FQNEAQ (reference sequence). The V gene lost 1 base and the J gene lost 3 bases, with 10 bases spanning the gap. The DNA of the CDR3 is TGTGCCAGCAGCTTAGGCAGGGACTACAATCAGCCCCAGCATTTT. Amino acid sequence: CASSLGRDYNQPQHF.

The chain has TRBV5-8 and TRBJ2-1; 11 bases align to TRBD2. V lost 0 bases and J lost 1; bases outside the gene matches: 6. The length of the CDR3 is 18 residues. Germline loops: CDR1 SGHTS, CDR2 YDEGEE. CDR3 region: CASSLEFGTSGSYNEQFF. CDR3 sequence (DNA): TGTGCCAGCAGCTTGGAATTCGGGACTAGCGGTTCCTACAATGAGCAGTTCTTC. Filled out from reference TRBV5-8 and TRBJ2-1, the complete variable domain reads EAGVTQSPTHLIKTRGQQATLRCSPISGHTSVYWYQQALGLGLQFLLWYDEGEERNRGNFPPRFSGRQFPNYSSELNVNALELEDSALYLCASSLEFGTSGSYNEQFFGPGTRLTVL.